This section outlines one TCR beta chain sequence together with its context. The antigen is undetermined. Sample time point: sample taken at primary tumor resection. Every TCR cDNA molecule bore its own unique molecular identifier. MiXCR, applied by TCRdb to the 5' RACE reads, yields one record per CDR3 protein. This sample has under 4,000 distinct CDR3 sequences, with 35% to 50% found just once. These data belong to a study of spatial heterogeneity in lung cancer. Whole-study findings and limits: For expanded intratumoral alpha and beta TCRs, counts tracked tumor mutation counts.

Sequenced here: lung tumor tissue, sampled at surgery. This clonotype was sampled from a male donor with early-stage non-small cell lung cancer.

The CDR3 spells CATSSGGDETQYF. The CDR3 DNA follows: TGTGCCACCTCCTCCGGGGGCGATGAGACCCAGTACTTC. V gene TRBV27 combines with J gene TRBJ2-5; D may match TRBD1 or TRBD2 (6 bases each). From germline, CDR1 is MNHEY and CDR2 SMNVEV (reference sequence). V shed 10 bases and J shed 5 bases, with 17 bases lying between them. The CDR3 sequence is 13 residues long.